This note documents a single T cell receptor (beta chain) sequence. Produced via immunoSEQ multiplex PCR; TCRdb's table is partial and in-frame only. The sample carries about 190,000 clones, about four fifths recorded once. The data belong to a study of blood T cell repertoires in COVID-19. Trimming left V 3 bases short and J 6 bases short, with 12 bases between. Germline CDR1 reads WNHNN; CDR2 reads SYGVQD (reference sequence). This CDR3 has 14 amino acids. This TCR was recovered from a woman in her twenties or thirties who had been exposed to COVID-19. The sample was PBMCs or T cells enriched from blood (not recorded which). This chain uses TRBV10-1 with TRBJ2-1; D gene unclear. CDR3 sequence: CASSDLPRGNEQFF. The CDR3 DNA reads TGCGCCAGCAGTGACCTCCCCCGAGGCAATGAGCAGTTCTTC.